This T cell receptor (beta chain) is from a study of blood T cell repertoires in COVID-19. TCRdb keeps only in-frame clones here, not all; method: immunoSEQ multiplex PCR. The repertoire holds a few hundred thousand clones, with around 83% as singletons. The CDR3 is 15 residues long. Trimming took 5 bases from V and 0 from J, leaving 12 bases between them. CDR1 is SGHTA, CDR2 FQGTGA, per germline. This TCR was sampled from a woman aged 50 to 65 who had recovered from COVID-19. Sequenced sample: PBMCs or T cells enriched from blood (not recorded which). The chain uses TRBV7-3 and TRBJ2-3, with a tentative D call TRBD2 (6 bases). The CDR3 nucleotides read TGTGCCAGCAGCCCCTCCGCGGGAAGCACAGATACGCAGTATTTT. Translated, it gives CASSPSAGSTDTQYF. The whole variable domain, remainder taken from reference TRBV7-3 and TRBJ2-3, is GAGVSQTPSNKVTEKGKYVELRCDPISGHTALYWYRQSLGQGPEFLIYFQGTGAADDSGLPNDRFFAVRPEGSVSTLKIQRTERGDSAVYLCASSPSAGSTDTQYFGPGTRLTVL.